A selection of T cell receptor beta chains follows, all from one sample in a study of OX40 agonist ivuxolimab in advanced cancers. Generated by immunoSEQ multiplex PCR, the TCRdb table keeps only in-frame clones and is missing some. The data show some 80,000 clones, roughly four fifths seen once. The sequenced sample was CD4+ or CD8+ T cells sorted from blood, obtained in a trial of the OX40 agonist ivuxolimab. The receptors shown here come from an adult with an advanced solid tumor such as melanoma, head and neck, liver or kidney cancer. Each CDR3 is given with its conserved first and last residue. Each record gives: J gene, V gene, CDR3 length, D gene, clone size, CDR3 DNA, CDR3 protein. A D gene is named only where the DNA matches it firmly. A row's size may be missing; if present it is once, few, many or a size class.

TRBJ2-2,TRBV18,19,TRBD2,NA,TGTGCCAGCTCACTCAGCAGGCCTGCGGGGGTCATTAACACCGGGGAGCTGTTTTTT,CASSLSRPAGVINTGELFF
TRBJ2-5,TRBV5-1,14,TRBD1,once,TGCGCCAGCAGCAACGCTCAGGGGGCAGAGACCCAGTACTTC,CASSNAQGAETQYF
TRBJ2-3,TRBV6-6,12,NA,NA,TGTGCCAGCAGTTCCAGCACAGATACGCAGTATTTT,CASSSSTDTQYF
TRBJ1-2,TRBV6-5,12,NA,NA,TGTGCCAGCAGGTCTAGAGACTATGGCTACACCTTC,CASRSRDYGYTF
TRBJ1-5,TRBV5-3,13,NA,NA,TGTGCCAGCAGCTTGAGTTTCGCTCAGCCCCAGCATTTT,CASSLSFAQPQHF
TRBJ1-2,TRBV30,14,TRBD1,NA,TGTGCCTGGAACGGACAGGGCTTTCTCTATGGCTACACCTTC,CAWNGQGFLYGYTF
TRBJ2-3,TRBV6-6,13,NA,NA,TGCGCCAGCAGTCCCGGGCCCCGGGGTACGCAGTATTTT,CASSPGPRGTQYF
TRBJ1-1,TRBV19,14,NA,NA,TGTGCCAGTAGTAAGGGGGTCCCGAACACTGAAGCTTTCTTT,CASSKGVPNTEAFF
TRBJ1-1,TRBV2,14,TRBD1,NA,TGTGCCAGCAGGGGAGGGACAGGGTCCGATAGGGCTTTCTTT,CASRGGTGSDRAFF
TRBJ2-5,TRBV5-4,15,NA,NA,TGTGCCAGCAGCTTGGGGGGGGCGAACCAAGAGACCCAGTACTTC,CASSLGGANQETQYF
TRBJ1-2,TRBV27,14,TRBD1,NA,TGTGCCAGCAGTTTCAGGGGGAATAGCTATGGCTACACCTTC,CASSFRGNSYGYTF
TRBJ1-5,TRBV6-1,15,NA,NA,TGTGCCAGCAACGAGCGGGGCAATAGCAATCAGCCCCAGCATTTT,CASNERGNSNQPQHF
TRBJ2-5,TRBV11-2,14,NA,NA,TGTGCCAGCACCGCCCGGTTACACCAAGAGACCCAGTACTTC,CASTARLHQETQYF
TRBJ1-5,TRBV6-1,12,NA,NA,TGTGCCAGCGGGCCGAGAGGTCAGCCCCAGCATTTT,CASGPRGQPQHF
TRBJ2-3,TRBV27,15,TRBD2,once,TGTGCCAGCAGTCGCCTGACTAGCAGGACAGATACGCAGTATTTT,CASSRLTSRTDTQYF
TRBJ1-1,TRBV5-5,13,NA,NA,TGTGCCAGCAGCCCTCCGGCAGGCACTGAAGCTTTCTTT,CASSPPAGTEAFF
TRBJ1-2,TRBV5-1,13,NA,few,TGCGCCAGCAGCTTGCGGACCGACGGAGGCTACACCTTC,CASSLRTDGGYTF
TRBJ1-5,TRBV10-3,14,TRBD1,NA,TGTGCTATCAGTACAGGGGAAAGGAATCAGCCCCAGCATTTT,CAISTGERNQPQHF
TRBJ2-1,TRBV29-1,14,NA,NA,TGCAGCGGGGGGCGTTCGGGACCAAGCAATGAGCAGTTCTTC,CSGGRSGPSNEQFF
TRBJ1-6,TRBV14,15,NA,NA,TGTGCCAGCAGCCAAGTCGGGATGGGTGGATCACCCCTCCACTTT,CASSQVGMGGSPLHF
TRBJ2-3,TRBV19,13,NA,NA,TGTGCCAGTAGTATAGCTGGTGCAGATACGCAGTATTTT,CASSIAGADTQYF
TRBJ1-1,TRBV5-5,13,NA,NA,TGTGCCAGCAGCTTGGCTGGGCCCACTGAAGCTTTCTTT,CASSLAGPTEAFF
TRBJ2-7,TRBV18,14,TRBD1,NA,TGTGCCAGCTCGTCCGGACAGGGCTCCTACGAGCAGTACTTC,CASSSGQGSYEQYF
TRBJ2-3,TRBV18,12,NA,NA,TGTGCCAGCTCACCCAGCACAGATACGCAGTATTTT,CASSPSTDTQYF
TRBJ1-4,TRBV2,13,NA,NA,TGTGCCAGCAGGGGGGGACCTAATGAAAAACTGTTTTTT,CASRGGPNEKLFF
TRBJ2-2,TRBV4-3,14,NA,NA,TGCGCCAGCAGGGTGGAGGCATCGGTCGGGGAGCTGTTTTTT,CASRVEASVGELFF
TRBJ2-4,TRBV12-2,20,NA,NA,TGTGCAAGTCGCTTAGCGCCCCGGGACAGGGTACATCGGGGTGTTAACATTCAGTACTTC,CASRLAPRDRVHRGVNIQYF
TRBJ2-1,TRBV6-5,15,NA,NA,TGTGCCAGCAGTTACTCCCAGGTATCCTACAATGAGCAGTTCTTC,CASSYSQVSYNEQFF
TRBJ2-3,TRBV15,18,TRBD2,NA,TGTGCCACCAGCAGAGATGGGGCACTAGCGACCGGCACAGATACGCAGTATTTT,CATSRDGALATGTDTQYF
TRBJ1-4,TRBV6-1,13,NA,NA,TGTGCCAGCACCAACGCCTACAATGAAAAACTGTTTTTT,CASTNAYNEKLFF
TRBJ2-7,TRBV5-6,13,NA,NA,TGTGCCAGCAGACTGGACAGGGAGGGCGAGCAGTACTTC,CASRLDREGEQYF
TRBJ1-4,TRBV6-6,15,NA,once,TGTGCCAGCAACCCTGCGGGGGCGACTAATGAAAAACTGTTTTTT,CASNPAGATNEKLFF
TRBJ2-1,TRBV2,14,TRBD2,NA,TGTGCCAGCAGTTTCCAACTAGCGGGCGATGAGCAGTTCTTC,CASSFQLAGDEQFF
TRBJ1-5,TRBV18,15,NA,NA,TGTGCCAGCTCCTCCGGGACTGTCAATGATCAGCCCCAGCATTTT,CASSSGTVNDQPQHF
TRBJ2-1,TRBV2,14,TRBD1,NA,TGTGCCAGCAGTGAAGACAGGGGGACAAATGAGCAGTTCTTC,CASSEDRGTNEQFF
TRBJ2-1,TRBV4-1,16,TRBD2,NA,TGCGCCAGCAGCCAACCTAGCGGGAGCTCCTACAATGAGCAGTTCTTC,CASSQPSGSSYNEQFF
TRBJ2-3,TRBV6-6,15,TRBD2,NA,TGTGCCAGCAGCGCTCCGGGACTAGCGGGAAATACGCAGTATTTT,CASSAPGLAGNTQYF
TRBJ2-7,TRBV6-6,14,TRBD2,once,TGTGCCAGCAGTTTAGCGGGGCCTTCCTACGAGCAGTACTTC,CASSLAGPSYEQYF
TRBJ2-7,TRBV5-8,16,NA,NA,TGTGCCAGCAGCGAGTTCCAGGGGAGGAAAACCTACGAGCAGTACTTC,CASSEFQGRKTYEQYF
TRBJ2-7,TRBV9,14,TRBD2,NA,TGTGCCAGCAGCGTAGGAAATAGCGGGACCGAGCAGTACTTC,CASSVGNSGTEQYF
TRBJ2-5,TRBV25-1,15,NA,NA,TGTGCCAGCAGTGAATATAAGGCAGTTAGAGAGACCCAGTACTTC,CASSEYKAVRETQYF
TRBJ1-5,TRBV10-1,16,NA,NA,TGCGCCAGCAGTGAGGGGAACAGGGTTAGCAATCAGCCCCAGCATTTT,CASSEGNRVSNQPQHF
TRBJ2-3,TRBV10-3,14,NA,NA,TGTGCCATCAGTGGGCAGGGTAGCACAGATACGCAGTATTTT,CAISGQGSTDTQYF
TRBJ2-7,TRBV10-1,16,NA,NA,TGCGCCAGCAGTGAGTCGGACGGCAGGGGAGCGTCCGAGCAGTACTTC,CASSESDGRGASEQYF
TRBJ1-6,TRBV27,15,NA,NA,TGTGCCAGCAGTTTATTCACAGTCTATAATTCACCCCTCCACTTT,CASSLFTVYNSPLHF
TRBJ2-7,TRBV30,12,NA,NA,TGTGCCTGGAGTGTATCAGGGTACGAGCAGTACTTC,CAWSVSGYEQYF
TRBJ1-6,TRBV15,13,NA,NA,TGTGCCACCAGCAGAGATCGCACTTCACCCCTCCACTTT,CATSRDRTSPLHF
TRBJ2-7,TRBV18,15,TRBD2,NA,TGTGCCAGCTCATCCGGGACTAGCGGGACCTACGAGCAGTACTTC,CASSSGTSGTYEQYF
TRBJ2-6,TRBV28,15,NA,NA,TGTGCCAGCAGTTTGGGCAGGTTTGGGGCCAACGTCCTGACTTTC,CASSLGRFGANVLTF
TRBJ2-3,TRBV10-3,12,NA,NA,TGTGCCATCAGGAGGGAGATGGATACGCAGTATTTT,CAIRREMDTQYF
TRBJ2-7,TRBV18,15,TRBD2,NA,TGTGCCAGCTCACCAAGGCGGGAGGCCTCGTACGAGCAGTACTTC,CASSPRREASYEQYF
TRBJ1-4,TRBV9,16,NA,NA,TGTGCCAGCAGCGTAGGATCGGGGGCTTGGGGTGAAAAACTGTTTTTT,CASSVGSGAWGEKLFF
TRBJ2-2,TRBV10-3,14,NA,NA,TGTGCCATCAACAGGCCAGGGGGGGACGGGGAGCTGTTTTTT,CAINRPGGDGELFF
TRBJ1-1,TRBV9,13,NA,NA,TGTGCCAGCAGCGCGTCGACAAACACTGAAGCTTTCTTT,CASSASTNTEAFF
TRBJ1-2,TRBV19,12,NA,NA,TGTGCCAGTAGTGCGACAAGGCGGGGCTACACCTTC,CASSATRRGYTF
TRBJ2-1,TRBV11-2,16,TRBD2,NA,TGTGCCAGCAGCTTAGATCTTGGCGGGAGCCACAATGAGCAGTTCTTC,CASSLDLGGSHNEQFF